This T cell receptor beta chain was recorded in a study of blood T cell repertoires in COVID-19. As for the study in general: The study drew acute and convalescent COVID-19 samples from the United States, Italy and Spain. Sample material is recorded as cDNA or gDNA derived from T cells, B-cell-depleted T cells, or PBMCs.

Trimming removed 4 bases at V and 0 bases at J, with 9 bases between. The CDR3 loop spans 13 amino acids. Per the germline V gene, CDR1 is SQVTM and CDR2 is ANQGSEA. Assay used: immunoSEQ multiplex PCR; TCRdb lists only in-frame clones, some missing. The data contain 70,000 or so clones, around 87% of them singletons. Specimen: peripheral blood. The J gene is TRBJ2-5, the V gene TRBV29-1; no firm D call. The receptor was isolated from a man aged 70-80 years with active COVID-19. The CDR3 is CSVAPRNQETQYF. The DNA of the CDR3 is TGCAGCGTTGCTCCCAGAAACCAAGAGACCCAGTACTTC.